This T cell receptor (beta chain) was captured by sequencing in a study of blood T cell repertoires in COVID-19. TCRdb keeps only in-frame clones here, not all; method: immunoSEQ multiplex PCR. This sample has roughly 180,000 clones, with 84% found just once. Germline values: CDR1 MNHEY, CDR2 SVGEGT. The V and J ends lost 4 bases and 3 bases respectively, with 9 bases between them. The CDR3 spans 13 residues. The rearrangement links TRBV6-2 or TRBV6-3 to TRBJ1-1; D perhaps matches TRBD1 (5 bases). Sequencing was done on a sample of peripheral blood. This sequence originates from a man between 40 and 49 years old who had recovered from COVID-19. The CDR3 reads CASSWGRDTEAFF. For the CDR3, the DNA is TGTGCCAGCAGTTGGGGGAGGGACACTGAAGCTTTCTTT.